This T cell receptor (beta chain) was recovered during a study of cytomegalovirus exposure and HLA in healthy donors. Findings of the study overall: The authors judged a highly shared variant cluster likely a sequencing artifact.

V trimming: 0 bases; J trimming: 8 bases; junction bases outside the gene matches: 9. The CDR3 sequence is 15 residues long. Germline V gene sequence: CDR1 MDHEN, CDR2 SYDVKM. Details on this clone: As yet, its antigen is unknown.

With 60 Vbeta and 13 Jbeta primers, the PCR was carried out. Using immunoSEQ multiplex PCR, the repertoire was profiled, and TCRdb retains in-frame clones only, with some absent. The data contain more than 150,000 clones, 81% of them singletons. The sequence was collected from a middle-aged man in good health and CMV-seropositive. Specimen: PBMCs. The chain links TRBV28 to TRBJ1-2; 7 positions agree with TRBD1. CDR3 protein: CASSLWVQGRGGYTF. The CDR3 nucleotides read TGTGCCAGCAGTTTATGGGTACAGGGCAGGGGGGGCTACACCTTC.